One and the same sample provided the 10 T cell receptor beta chains below, sequenced in a study of blood T cell repertoires in COVID-19. The data were produced by immunoSEQ multiplex PCR, yet TCRdb's version contains in-frame clones alone and is incomplete. The table has approximately 300,000 clones, about 83% seen once. Sequenced material: peripheral blood. Receptors were obtained from a woman between 50 and 59 years old with acute or convalescent COVID-19.

CDR3 in DNA: TGCGCCAGCAGCTTGGCGGACAGCTTTTATGAAAAACTGTTTTTT. Residues: CASSLADSFYEKLFF. The genes are TRBV5-1 and TRBJ1-4; possibly TRBD1 for D (6 bases). V gave up 0 bases and J gave up 6 bases, with 12 bases separating them. Germline lookup yields CDR1 SGHRS and CDR2 YFSETQ. This CDR3 has 15 residues.

The rearrangement uses TRBV2 and TRBJ1-2; TRBD1 aligns across 7 bases. The germline V gene has CDR1 SNHLY and CDR2 FYNNEI. V shed 6 bases, J shed 3 bases, and the junction held 4 bases outside the gene matches. The CDR3 is 13 amino acids. The chain's CDR3 is CASRQGSYYGYTF. CDR3 nucleotide sequence: TGTGCCAGCAGACAGGGGTCGTACTATGGCTACACCTTC.

This chain uses TRBV7-3 with TRBJ2-1; D is undetermined. Germline lookup yields CDR1 SGHTA and CDR2 FQGTGA. V gave up 3 bases and J gave up 0 bases, with 9 bases separating them. CDR3 size: 15 residues. CDR3 sequence reads: CASSLRRNSYNEQFF. CDR3 DNA sequence: TGTGCCAGCAGCTTGCGGCGCAACTCCTACAATGAGCAGTTCTTC.

The rearrangement joins TRBV4-1 to TRBJ2-2, with 8 bases identical to TRBD2. Germline CDR1 MGHRA, CDR2 YSYEKL. There are 16 residues in the CDR3. V dropped 6 bases and J dropped 3; count of bases not matched to a gene: 9. CDR3 residues: CASSQTSGGDTGELFF. CDR3 DNA: TGCGCCAGCAGTCAAACGTCGGGGGGGGACACCGGGGAGCTGTTTTTT.

The rearrangement links TRBV5-5 to TRBJ2-3, with TRBD2 identical over 7 bases. Germline V lookup: CDR1 SGHKS, CDR2 YYEKEE (reference sequence). V shed 2 bases and J 3 bases; nucleotides not matched to a gene: 9. The CDR3 length is 16 residues. CDR3 sequence (DNA): TGTGCCAGCAGCTTAAGCGGGACGGGGCGTACAGATACGCAGTATTTT. This gives the protein CASSLSGTGRTDTQYF.

This clone has more than one count but fewer than ten. This chain joins TRBV24-1 and TRBJ1-5; no clear D gene. The ends were cut back, 4 bases at V and 6 bases at J, with 12 bases in the middle. The CDR3 consists of 14 residues. Germline CDR1 reads KGHDR; CDR2 reads SFDVKD. The CDR3 region is CATSDALRGQPQHF. DNA of the CDR3: TGTGCCACCAGTGACGCCCTTAGAGGTCAGCCCCAGCATTTT.

V usage is TRBV7-3 and J usage is TRBJ2-3, with 7 bases lining up with TRBD2. The germline gives CDR1 SGHTA, CDR2 FQGTGA. The V segment lost 4 bases and the J segment 2 bases; nucleotides outside the gene matches: 9. There are 16 residues in the CDR3. In DNA form, the CDR3 reads TGTGCCAGCAGCTCGATACTAGCGATAAACACAGATACGCAGTATTTT. It translates to CASSSILAINTDTQYF. The full variable domain, rest sourced from reference TRBV7-3 and TRBJ2-3, is GAGVSQTPSNKVTEKGKYVELRCDPISGHTALYWYRQSLGQGPEFLIYFQGTGAADDSGLPNDRFFAVRPEGSVSTLKIQRTERGDSAVYLCASSSILAINTDTQYFGPGTRLTVL.

The chain joins TRBV6-6 to TRBJ1-1; 8 bases map to TRBD1. CDR1 is MNHNY, CDR2 SVGAGI, per germline (reference sequence). The ends lost 0 bases at V and 5 bases at J; junction bases unmatched: 8. The CDR3 totals 16 residues. In DNA form, the CDR3 reads TGTGCCAGCAGTTACTCGATCGACAGGGGAAGGACTGAAGCTTTCTTT. Residues: CASSYSIDRGRTEAFF.

The chain uses TRBV5-4 and TRBJ1-2, with 7 bases that match TRBD1. J lost 4 bases, V lost 0 bases, and 6 bases had no gene match. The CDR3 is made up of 15 amino acids. Looked up from germline, CDR1 is SGHNT and CDR2 is YYREEE (reference sequence). CDR3 amino acids: CASSLGRDSSYGYTF. CDR3 nucleotides: TGTGCCAGCAGCTTGGGCCGGGACAGCAGCTATGGCTACACCTTC. The entire variable domain, with the rest obtained from reference TRBV5-4 and TRBJ1-2, is as follows: ETGVTQSPTHLIKTRGQQVTLRCSSQSGHNTVSWYQQALGQGPQFIFQYYREEENGRGNFPPRFSGLQFPNYSSELNVNALELDDSALYLCASSLGRDSSYGYTFGSGTRLTVV.

V and J are TRBV5-1 and TRBJ2-1; TRBD2 aligns across 9 bases. The CDR3 is 14 amino acids. Unmatched junction bases numbered 9, after V lost 5 bases and J lost 9 bases. Per germline, CDR1 SGHRS and CDR2 YFSETQ. CDR3 amino acids: CASRSLAGVGEQFF. The CDR3 DNA sequence: TGCGCCAGCAGATCGTTAGCGGGAGTCGGTGAGCAGTTCTTC.